Described below is a single TCR beta chain sequence and its context. The specificity of this receptor is unknown. CDR1 and CDR2 were assigned from the germline V gene as SQVTM and ANQGSEA. Taken from cysteine to phenylalanine, the CDR3 has 11 residues. Only the protein is available. This sample is drawn from a study of T cells expressing NK-cell markers (dated by TCRdb to the early 2020s). With respect to the entire study: Several donors provided sorted CD3+CD56+NKG2C+, CD3+CD56+NKG2C- and CD3+CD56-NKG2C+ T-cell subsets, whose TCR beta-chain repertoires were profiled. Seven of the eight sequenced donors were HCMV-seropositive and one was HCMV-seronegative. The eight sequenced donors were randomly selected healthy volunteers, three men and five women. Libraries were sequenced as 2 x 150 bp reads on Illumina HiSeq 2000/2500, MiSeq or NextSeq.

To determine HCMV serostatus, a commercial ELISA kit was used to detect HCMV-specific IgG in serum. Peripheral blood mononuclear cells were isolated from blood by Ficoll density gradient centrifugation. Sequencing relied on an Illumina HiSeq 2000. The TCR beta cDNA libraries were made using 5'RACE template switching, a step that added both a universal primer site and unique molecular identifiers. cDNA synthesis was primed from the TCR beta constant segment, followed by two successive PCR amplification steps. As for how the authors treated the data: Reads were demultiplexed and grouped by UMI with MIGEC, and clonotypes were assembled and quantified with MiTCR. To exclude erroneous sequences, any TCR cDNA sequence not supported by at least two reads was discarded. The tcR package was used for downstream repertoire analysis, with clonotypes matched between fractions based on CDR3 nucleotide sequence plus V segment. VDJmatch was used to annotate antigen specificity against VDJdb, with one amino acid substitution in CDR3 permitted. One entry per CDR3 protein sequence results from the TCRdb reprocessing of the reads, with DNA left out. TCRdb, not the original authors, processed these V and J calls. The sample's clone listing holds about 410,000 distinct CDR3 sequences. The ten biggest clones cover roughly a tenth of the sample.

Here is what the overall study found, with its caveats: Those dominant clonotypes were again the most abundant among CD3+CD56-NKG2C+ cells in several donors, at roughly 25-60.1%. It remained unclear whether the expanded NKG2C-expressing T cell clones were specific for HCMV antigens. In 5 to 7 donors, the dominant CD3+CD56+NKG2C+ clonotypes were found to rank among the top 10 CD8+ clonotypes and to make up roughly 1.0-7.0% of CD8+ T cells.

The source material was blood T cells: a sorted CD56 or NKG2C T cell subset, CD4+ or CD8+ T cells, or bulk PBMC T cells (not recorded which). This clonotype originated in a woman aged 45-59 years in good health. Donor details come from another sample of the same person, matched by shared clones. The chain links TRBV29-1 with TRBJ2-5. The CDR3 sequence is CSVVFTETQYF.